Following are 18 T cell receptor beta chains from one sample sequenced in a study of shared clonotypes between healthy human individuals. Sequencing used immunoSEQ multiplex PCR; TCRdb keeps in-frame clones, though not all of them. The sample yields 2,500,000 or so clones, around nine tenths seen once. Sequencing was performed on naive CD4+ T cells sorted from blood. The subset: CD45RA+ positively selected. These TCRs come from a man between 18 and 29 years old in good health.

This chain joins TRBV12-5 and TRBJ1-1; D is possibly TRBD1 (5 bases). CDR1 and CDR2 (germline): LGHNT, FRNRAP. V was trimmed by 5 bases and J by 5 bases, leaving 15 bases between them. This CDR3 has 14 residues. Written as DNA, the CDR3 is TGTGCTAGTGGTAAGGGGAGCATGGGGACTGAAGCTTTCTTT. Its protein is CASGKGSMGTEAFF.

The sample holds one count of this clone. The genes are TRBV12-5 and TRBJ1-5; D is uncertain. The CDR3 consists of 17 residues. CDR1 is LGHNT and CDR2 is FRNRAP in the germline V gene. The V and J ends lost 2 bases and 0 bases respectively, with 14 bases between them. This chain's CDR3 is CASGLRPSGDSNQPQHF. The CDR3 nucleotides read TGTGCTAGTGGTTTGAGGCCATCAGGAGATAGCAATCAGCCCCAGCATTTT.

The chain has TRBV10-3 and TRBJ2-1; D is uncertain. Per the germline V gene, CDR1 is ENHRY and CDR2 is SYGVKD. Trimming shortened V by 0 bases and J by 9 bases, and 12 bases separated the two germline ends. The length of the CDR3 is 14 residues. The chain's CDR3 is CAISESGSPSEQFF. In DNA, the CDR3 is TGTGCCATCAGTGAGTCCGGATCTCCAAGTGAGCAGTTCTTC.

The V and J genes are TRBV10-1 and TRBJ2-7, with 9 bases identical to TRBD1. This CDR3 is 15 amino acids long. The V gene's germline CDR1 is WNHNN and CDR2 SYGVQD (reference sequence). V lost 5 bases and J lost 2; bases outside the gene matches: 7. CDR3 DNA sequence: TGCGCCAGCAGTCCAGGACAGGGGTCACCCTACGAGCAGTACTTC. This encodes CASSPGQGSPYEQYF.

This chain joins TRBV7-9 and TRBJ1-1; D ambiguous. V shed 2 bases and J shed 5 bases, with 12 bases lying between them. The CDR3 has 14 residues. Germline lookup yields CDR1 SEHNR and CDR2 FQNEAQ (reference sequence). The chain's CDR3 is CASSLLFSRTEAFF. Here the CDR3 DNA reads TGTGCCAGCAGCTTATTGTTCTCACGTACTGAAGCTTTCTTT.

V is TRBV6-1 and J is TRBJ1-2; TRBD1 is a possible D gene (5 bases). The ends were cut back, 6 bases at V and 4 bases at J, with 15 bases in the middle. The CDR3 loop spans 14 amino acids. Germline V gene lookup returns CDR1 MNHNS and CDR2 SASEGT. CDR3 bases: TGTGCCAGCAGCCAGGGCTCAACGGGCTATGGCTACACCTTC. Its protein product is CASSQGSTGYGYTF.

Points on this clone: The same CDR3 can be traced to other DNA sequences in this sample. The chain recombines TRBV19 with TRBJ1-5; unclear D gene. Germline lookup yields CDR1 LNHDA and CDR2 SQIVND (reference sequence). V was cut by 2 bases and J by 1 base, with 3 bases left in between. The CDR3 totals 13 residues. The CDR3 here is CASSIPSNQPQHF. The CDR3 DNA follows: TGTGCCAGTAGTATACCCAGCAATCAGCCCCAGCATTTT.

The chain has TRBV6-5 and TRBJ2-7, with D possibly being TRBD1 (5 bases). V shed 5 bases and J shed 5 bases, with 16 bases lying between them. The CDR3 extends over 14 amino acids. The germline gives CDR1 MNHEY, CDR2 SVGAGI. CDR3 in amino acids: CASSRVGVADEQYF. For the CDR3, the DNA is TGTGCCAGCAGTAGGGTAGGGGTGGCTGACGAGCAGTACTTC.

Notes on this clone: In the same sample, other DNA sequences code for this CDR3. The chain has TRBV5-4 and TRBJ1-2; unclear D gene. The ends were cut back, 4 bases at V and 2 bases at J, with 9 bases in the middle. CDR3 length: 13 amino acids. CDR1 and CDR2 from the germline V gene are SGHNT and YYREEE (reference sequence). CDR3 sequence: CASSPDTNYGYTF. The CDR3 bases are TGTGCCAGCAGCCCCGACACAAACTATGGCTACACCTTC.

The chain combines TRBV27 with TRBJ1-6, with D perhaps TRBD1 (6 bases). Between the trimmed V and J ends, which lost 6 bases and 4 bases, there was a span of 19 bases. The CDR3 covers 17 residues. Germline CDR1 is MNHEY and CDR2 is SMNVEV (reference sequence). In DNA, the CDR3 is TGTGCCAGCAGCCCAGACAGGACCCCTCATTATAATTCACCCCTCCACTTT. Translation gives CASSPDRTPHYNSPLHF.

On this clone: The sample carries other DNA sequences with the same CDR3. The CDR3 spells CASSSQVQETQYF. As DNA, the CDR3 is TGTGCCAGCAGCTCACAGGTCCAAGAGACCCAGTACTTC. The chain carries TRBV5-4 and TRBJ2-5, with D perhaps matching TRBD1 (5 bases). Germline CDR1 and CDR2: SGHNT and YYREEE (reference sequence). The CDR3 spans 13 residues. With 3 bases removed from V and 1 base from J, the gap between germline ends came to 7 bases.

For the CDR3, the DNA is TGTGCCTGGAATCGGATCAAAACGGTCTCTGGAAACACCATATATTTT. Residues: CAWNRIKTVSGNTIYF. This chain joins TRBV30 and TRBJ1-3, with D unclear. V was pared by 4 bases and J by 0 bases, with 16 bases between. Germline V gene data show CDR1 as GTSNPN and CDR2 as SVGIG (reference sequence). The CDR3 contains 16 residues.

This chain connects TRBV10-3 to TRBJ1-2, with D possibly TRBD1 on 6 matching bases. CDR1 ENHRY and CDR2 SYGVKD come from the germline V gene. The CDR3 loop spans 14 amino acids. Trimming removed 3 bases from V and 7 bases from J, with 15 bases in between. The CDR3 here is CAISDSGASFGYTF. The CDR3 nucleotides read TGTGCCATCAGTGACTCGGGGGCCAGTTTTGGCTACACCTTC.

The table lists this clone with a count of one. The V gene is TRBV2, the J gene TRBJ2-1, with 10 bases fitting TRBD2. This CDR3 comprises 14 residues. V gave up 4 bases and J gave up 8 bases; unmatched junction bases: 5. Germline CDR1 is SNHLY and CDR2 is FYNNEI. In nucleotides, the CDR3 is TGTGCCAGCAGTGTTCGGCTAGCGGGGGATGAGCAGTTCTTC. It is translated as CASSVRLAGDEQFF.

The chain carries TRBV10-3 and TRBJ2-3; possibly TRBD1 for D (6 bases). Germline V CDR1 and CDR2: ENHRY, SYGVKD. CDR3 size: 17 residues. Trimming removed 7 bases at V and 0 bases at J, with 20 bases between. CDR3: CAITNDRRATSTDTQYF. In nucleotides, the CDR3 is TGTGCCATCACTAACGACAGGCGAGCCACTAGCACAGATACGCAGTATTTT.

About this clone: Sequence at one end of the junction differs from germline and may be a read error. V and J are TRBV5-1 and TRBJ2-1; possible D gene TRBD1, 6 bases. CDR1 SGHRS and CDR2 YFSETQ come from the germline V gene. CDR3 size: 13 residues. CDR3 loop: CASSLGAHNEQFF. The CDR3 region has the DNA TGCGCCAGCAGTTTGGGGGCCCACAATGAGCAGTTCTTC.

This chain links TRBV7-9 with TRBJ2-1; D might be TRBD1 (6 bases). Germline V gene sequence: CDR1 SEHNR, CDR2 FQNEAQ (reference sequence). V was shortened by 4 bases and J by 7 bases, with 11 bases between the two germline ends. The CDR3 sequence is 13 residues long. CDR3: CASSSTGWNEQFF. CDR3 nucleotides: TGTGCCAGCAGCTCCACAGGGTGGAATGAGCAGTTCTTC.

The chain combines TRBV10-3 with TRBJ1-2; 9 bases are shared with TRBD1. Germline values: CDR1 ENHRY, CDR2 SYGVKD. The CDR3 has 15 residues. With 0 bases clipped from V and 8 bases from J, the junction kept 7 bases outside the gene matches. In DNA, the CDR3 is TGTGCCATCAGTGAGTCGCCGGGACAGGGAGGGGGCTACACCTTC. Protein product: CAISESPGQGGGYTF.